These 21 T cell receptor beta chains came from one sample sequenced in a study of T cell responses to AZD1222 COVID-19 vaccine. Assay: immunoSEQ multiplex PCR; the TCRdb copy retains only in-frame clones and omits some. The repertoire consists of around 170,000 clones, with 90% occurring once and the leading ten covering more than 1.3%. The material was peripheral blood, obtained on day 0 of AZD1222 vaccination. The receptors come from an adult in good health.

This chain links TRBV19 with TRBJ1-3; D not certain. The CDR3 extends over 16 amino acids. V was cut by 3 bases and J by 0 bases, with 12 bases left in between. Germline values: CDR1 LNHDA, CDR2 SQIVND (reference sequence). CDR3 amino acids: CASSMIRRSSGNTIYF. Written as DNA, the CDR3 is TGTGCCAGTAGTATGATTCGGCGCTCCTCTGGAAACACCATATATTTT. Full variable domain (outside the CDR3, taken from reference TRBV19 and TRBJ1-3): DGGITQSPKYLFRKEGQNVTLSCEQNLNHDAMYWYRQDPGQGLRLIYYSQIVNDFQKGDIAEGYSVSREKKESFPLTVTSAQKNPTAFYLCASSMIRRSSGNTIYFGEGSWLTVV.

The genes are TRBV2 and TRBJ1-5; D unresolved. V lost 5 bases, J lost 0 bases, and 14 bases lay in between. This CDR3 spans 16 amino acids. CDR1 and CDR2 (germline): SNHLY, FYNNEI. DNA for the CDR3: TGTGCCAGCAGTCCCTTCCATACCATTAGCAATCAGCCCCAGCATTTT. Amino acids: CASSPFHTISNQPQHF.

The V and J genes are TRBV11-2 and TRBJ2-3; D not certain. Germline V gene data show CDR1 as SGHAT and CDR2 as FQNNGV. V was trimmed by 0 bases and J by 6 bases, leaving 10 bases between them. The CDR3 covers 14 residues. In DNA form, the CDR3 reads TGTGCCAGCAGCTTAGATCACCCGGCGGATACGCAGTATTTT. Protein: CASSLDHPADTQYF.

This chain links TRBV19 with TRBJ2-7; 7 bases are shared with TRBD1. The CDR3 runs 14 residues. CDR1 LNHDA and CDR2 SQIVND come from the germline V gene (reference sequence). V lost 5 bases, J lost 3 bases, and 7 bases stayed unmatched. The CDR3 DNA sequence: TGTGCCAGTAGTCCTCGGACAGGAATCTACGAGCAGTACTTC. Translated, it gives CASSPRTGIYEQYF.

J is TRBJ1-5 and V is TRBV2, with D possibly TRBD1 on 6 matching bases. Per germline, CDR1 SNHLY and CDR2 FYNNEI. CDR3 length: 14 residues. Trimming took off 6 bases at V and 2 bases at J, with 11 bases between the two ends. CDR3: CASREQGGNQPQHF. The CDR3 nucleotides read TGTGCCAGCAGGGAACAGGGAGGCAATCAGCCCCAGCATTTT. The whole variable domain, remainder taken from reference TRBV2 and TRBJ1-5, is EPEVTQTPSHQVTQMGQEVILRCVPISNHLYFYWYRQILGQKVEFLVSFYNNEISEKSEIFDDQFSVERPDGSNFTLKIRSTKLEDSAMYFCASREQGGNQPQHFGDGTRLSIL.

The chain carries TRBV19 and TRBJ1-1; perhaps TRBD1 as D (5 bases). Trimming stripped 6 bases from V and 4 bases from J, with 15 bases between. The CDR3 contains 14 residues. CDR1 is LNHDA and CDR2 is SQIVND in the germline V gene (reference sequence). The CDR3 here is CASSSGTQGTEAFF. The DNA of the CDR3 is TGTGCCAGTAGCTCCGGGACTCAGGGCACTGAAGCTTTCTTT.

This rearrangement joins TRBV6-2 or TRBV6-3 to TRBJ1-3, with 7 bases matching TRBD1. The CDR3 length is 15 residues. In germline, CDR1 is MNHEY, CDR2 SVGEGT. V trimming: 5 bases; J trimming: 0 bases; junction bases outside the gene matches: 4. CDR3 DNA: TGTGCCAGCAGTACGGGGACAGTCTCTGGAAACACCATATATTTT. As protein: CASSTGTVSGNTIYF.

CDR3: CASSLAGNQPQHF. For the CDR3, the DNA is TGTGCCAGCAGCTTGGCGGGCAATCAGCCCCAGCATTTT. V and J are TRBV5-4 and TRBJ1-5, with D uncertain. The CDR3 is 13 amino acids. Germline-derived CDR1 and CDR2 are SGHNT and YYREEE (reference sequence). V was pared by 0 bases and J by 2 bases, with 3 bases between.

This clone showed up just once. This chain links TRBV4-1 with TRBJ1-1, with a weak D call TRBD1 (5 bases). The CDR3 sequence is 15 residues long. The germline V and J ends were trimmed by 4 bases and 1 base, with 13 bases remaining between them. CDR1 is MGHRA and CDR2 is YSYEKL in the germline V gene. The CDR3 spells CASSRVGAWNTEAFF. The CDR3 region has the DNA TGCGCCAGCAGCCGAGTAGGGGCCTGGAACACTGAAGCTTTCTTT.

This sequence joins TRBV3-1 (or the pseudogene TRBV3-2) and TRBJ1-4; 8 nucleotides align to TRBD1. Germline V CDR1 and CDR2: LGHDT, YNNKEL (reference sequence). The V segment lost 4 bases and the J segment 5 bases; nucleotides outside the gene matches: 9. The CDR3 covers 16 residues. CDR3 in amino acids: CASSPQSGTGNEKLFF. DNA for the CDR3: TGTGCCAGCAGCCCCCAATCCGGGACAGGAAATGAAAAACTGTTTTTT.

The J gene is TRBJ1-6, the V gene TRBV11-2; 8 nucleotides match TRBD1. The CDR3 has 17 residues. Trimming removed 4 bases from V and 0 bases from J; junction bases left unmatched: 5. Per the germline V gene, CDR1 is SGHAT and CDR2 is FQNNGV. The CDR3 is CASSSRTGISYNSPLHF. DNA of the CDR3: TGTGCCAGCAGCTCAAGGACAGGGATCTCCTATAATTCACCCCTCCACTTT. Full variable domain (remainder filled in from reference TRBV11-2 and TRBJ1-6): EAGVAQSPRYKIIEKRQSVAFWCNPISGHATLYWYQQILGQGPKLLIQFQNNGVVDDSQLPKDRFSAERLKGVDSTLKIQPAKLEDSAVYLCASSSRTGISYNSPLHFGNGTRLTVT.

This chain joins TRBV11-2 and TRBJ2-3, with 8 bases identical to TRBD2. Looked up from germline, CDR1 is SGHAT and CDR2 is FQNNGV. The CDR3 extends over 18 amino acids. V shed 3 bases, J shed 2 bases, and the junction held 13 bases outside the gene matches. The CDR3 DNA follows: TGTGCCAGCAGCTTGGGATCGCTAGCGGGTACCTCCACAGATACGCAGTATTTT. Encoded protein: CASSLGSLAGTSTDTQYF.

This clone was counted only a few times. The chain employs TRBV28 and TRBJ1-2; 8 bases agree with TRBD1. This CDR3 comprises 14 residues. Germline V gene sequence: CDR1 MDHEN, CDR2 SYDVKM. V gave up 2 bases and J gave up 4 bases; unmatched junction bases: 3. Written as DNA, the CDR3 is TGTGCCAGCAGTTTACAGGGGGCGCGCTATGGCTACACCTTC. Translation gives CASSLQGARYGYTF.

This chain links TRBV4-2 with TRBJ2-1, with D unclear. The CDR3 totals 15 residues. The V end lost 4 bases, the J end lost 2 bases, and 12 bases lay between the germline ends. Looked up from germline, CDR1 is LGHNA and CDR2 is YNFKEQ. In DNA, the CDR3 is TGTGCCAGCAGCCCCTCTCTTAACGCCTACAATGAGCAGTTCTTC. Translated: CASSPSLNAYNEQFF.

The V gene is TRBV6-5, the J gene TRBJ2-7, with D possibly TRBD2 on 5 matching bases. V was clipped by 7 bases and J by 7 bases, with 8 bases between them. Germline values: CDR1 MNHEY, CDR2 SVGAGI. The CDR3 has 10 amino acids. CDR3 amino acids: CASKREEQYF. The CDR3, as DNA: TGTGCCAGCAAGAGGGAAGAGCAGTACTTC.

J is TRBJ1-5 and V is TRBV15, with 8 bases aligning to TRBD1. Germline V gene lookup returns CDR1 LNHNV and CDR2 YYDKDF (reference sequence). With 6 bases clipped from V and 4 bases from J, the junction kept 5 bases outside the gene matches. This CDR3 is 14 amino acids long. The CDR3 bases are TGTGCCACCAGTGGGACAGGCCCTAATCAGCCCCAGCATTTT. It codes for CATSGTGPNQPQHF.

The chain uses TRBV7-2 and TRBJ1-1, with 7 positions matching TRBD1. After removal of 5 bases from V and 4 bases from J, the junction contained 10 bases not matched to a gene. The CDR3 is made up of 15 amino acids. From germline, CDR1 is SGHTA and CDR2 FQGNSA. The CDR3 sequence: CASSPYRQGATEAFF. The CDR3 nucleotides read TGTGCCAGCAGCCCATACCGACAGGGAGCCACTGAAGCTTTCTTT.

The V call is TRBV5-4, the J call TRBJ2-1, with D hard to call. Germline V gene data show CDR1 as SGHNT and CDR2 as YYREEE (reference sequence). V was clipped by 2 bases and J by 13 bases, with 10 bases between them. CDR3 length: 11 amino acids. CDR3 protein: CASSFAGAQFF. The DNA for the CDR3 is TGTGCCAGCAGCTTTGCCGGAGCTCAGTTCTTC.

The chain is built from TRBV3-1 (or the pseudogene TRBV3-2) and TRBJ2-2; D gene uncertain. The CDR3 contains 14 residues. Per the germline V gene, CDR1 is LGHDT and CDR2 is YNNKEL (reference sequence). Trimming left V 6 bases short and J 0 bases short, with 8 bases between. The CDR3 sequence: CASRELSNTGELFF. In DNA, the CDR3 is TGTGCCAGCAGAGAGCTATCGAACACCGGGGAGCTGTTTTTT.

V gene TRBV6-1 combines with J gene TRBJ1-3; no firm D call. With 0 bases removed from V and 0 bases from J, the gap between germline ends came to 6 bases. The CDR3 loop spans 15 amino acids. Germline CDR1 and CDR2: MNHNS and SASEGT. The CDR3 spells CASSEALGSGNTIYF. The CDR3 DNA reads as TGTGCCAGCAGTGAAGCGCTGGGCTCTGGAAACACCATATATTTT.

V gene TRBV5-6 combines with J gene TRBJ2-5; D is unresolved. Germline-derived CDR1 and CDR2 are SGHDT and YYEEEE. With 4 bases removed from V and 3 bases from J, the gap between germline ends came to 13 bases. This CDR3 spans 14 amino acids. CDR3 DNA: TGTGCCAGCAGCCGCCCCGACATGGAAGAGACCCAGTACTTC. It specifies CASSRPDMEETQYF.